This passage covers 21 T cell receptor beta chains from one sample sequenced in a study of monozygotic twins with cystic fibrosis. Profiling relied on immunoSEQ multiplex PCR, and the TCRdb table lists in-frame clones only, not all of them. The top ten hold 0.41% of the sample, which has 12,000 to 15,000 clones, nearly 99% seen once. The sequencing sample was made of blood. All receptors derive from a girl aged 2-9 years with cystic fibrosis.

The J gene is TRBJ1-2, the V gene TRBV4-3; D unresolved. The V gene lost 1 base and the J gene lost 4 bases, with 16 bases spanning the gap. This CDR3 comprises 16 residues. Per the germline V gene, CDR1 is LGHNA and CDR2 is YSLEER. Here the CDR3 reads CASSQVKREFSYGYTF. The CDR3, as DNA: TGCGCCAGCAGCCAAGTAAAGAGGGAGTTCAGCTATGGCTACACCTTC.

As DNA, the CDR3 is TGCGCCAGCAGCCAAGAGGGGACAGGTAAAGGCTACACCTTC. Protein product: CASSQEGTGKGYTF. The rearrangement links TRBV4-3 to TRBJ1-2; TRBD1 matches at 8 bases. This CDR3 comprises 14 residues. Germline values: CDR1 LGHNA, CDR2 YSLEER. The junction had 5 bases not matched to a gene; V was cut back by 0 bases and J by 8 bases.

V and J are TRBV4-3 and TRBJ1-4; 9 positions agree with TRBD1. The CDR3 runs 19 residues. The ends lost 4 bases at V and 1 base at J; junction bases unmatched: 13. Germline lookup yields CDR1 LGHNA and CDR2 YSLEER. The CDR3 sequence: CASSLLRDRGNGTNEKLFF. The CDR3 DNA sequence: TGCGCCAGCAGCCTCCTTAGAGACAGGGGGAATGGAACTAATGAAAAACTGTTTTTT.

V and J are TRBV6-1 and TRBJ2-7; D remains ambiguous. Germline-derived CDR1 and CDR2 are MNHNS and SASEGT. The CDR3 is 12 residues long. With 2 bases removed from V and 3 bases from J, the gap between germline ends came to 5 bases. In DNA, the CDR3 is TGTGCCAGCAGTGAAACAGTCTACGAGCAGTACTTC. Protein: CASSETVYEQYF.

The rearrangement links TRBV27 to TRBJ2-1; possible D gene TRBD2, 6 bases. Germline CDR1 and CDR2: MNHEY and SMNVEV (reference sequence). V shed 7 bases and J shed 0 bases, with 16 bases lying between them. The CDR3 has 16 amino acids. CDR3 DNA: TGTGCCAGCACTCTTCGACTAGGAAACTCCTACAATGAGCAGTTCTTC. It is translated as CASTLRLGNSYNEQFF.

The rearrangement links TRBV6-1 to TRBJ2-5, with TRBD2 matching over 16 bases. The CDR3 is 20 residues long. J was trimmed by 0 bases and V by 0 bases; bases with no gene match: 7. Germline V gene sequence: CDR1 MNHNS, CDR2 SASEGT. CDR3 protein: CASSEAPEGLAGGYQETQYF. In nucleotides, the CDR3 is TGTGCCAGCAGTGAAGCGCCAGAGGGACTAGCGGGAGGGTACCAAGAGACCCAGTACTTC.

This chain connects TRBV14 to TRBJ2-7; 8 bases line up with TRBD2. The junction had 6 bases not matched to a gene; V was cut back by 1 base and J by 4 bases. This CDR3 has 15 residues. Germline V gene lookup returns CDR1 SGHDN and CDR2 FVKESK. The DNA for the CDR3 is TGTGCCAGCAGCCAAGCAGCGGGAGAAGCTTACGAGCAGTACTTC. It encodes CASSQAAGEAYEQYF.

The rearrangement links TRBV5-1 to TRBJ1-2, with 7 bases lining up with TRBD1. Trimming took 4 bases from V and 4 from J; bases not matched to a gene: 7. The length of the CDR3 is 14 residues. Germline values: CDR1 SGHRS, CDR2 YFSETQ. The CDR3 nucleotides read TGCGCCAGCAGCAAAAACAGGGGAGTCTATGGCTACACCTTC. Its protein is CASSKNRGVYGYTF.

The chain uses TRBV30 and TRBJ1-4; D is unresolved. The CDR3 runs 14 residues. From germline, CDR1 is GTSNPN and CDR2 SVGIG (reference sequence). Trimming took off 4 bases at V and 2 bases at J, with 11 bases between the two ends. The CDR3 here is CAWTLDGTNEKLFF. Written as DNA, the CDR3 is TGTGCCTGGACCCTGGACGGCACTAATGAAAAACTGTTTTTT.

The V call is TRBV5-1, the J call TRBJ2-5; 8 bases are a match to TRBD1. The CDR3 sequence is 15 residues long. V trimming: 4 bases; J trimming: 8 bases; junction bases outside the gene matches: 13. Germline CDR1 SGHRS, CDR2 YFSETQ. In nucleotides, the CDR3 is TGCGCCAGCAGCCCTACGACAGGGGCGGTCGGAACCCAGTACTTC. This sequence encodes CASSPTTGAVGTQYF.

This chain links TRBV5-1 with TRBJ1-3, with a tentative D call TRBD1 (6 bases). This CDR3 has 15 residues. The germline CDR1 and CDR2 sequences are SGHRS and YFSETQ. V lost 4 bases to trimming and J lost 2 bases, with 13 bases between them. This CDR3 reads CASSTGPGAGNTIYF. The CDR3 DNA is TGCGCCAGCAGCACAGGTCCAGGGGCTGGAAACACCATATATTTT. Together with reference TRBV5-1 and TRBJ1-3, the CDR3 gives the full variable domain: KAGVTQTPRYLIKTRGQQVTLSCSPISGHRSVSWYQQTPGQGLQFLFEYFSETQRNKGNFPGRFSGRQFSNSRSEMNVSTLELGDSALYLCASSTGPGAGNTIYFGEGSWLTVV.

This clone showed up just once. This chain links TRBV6-5 with TRBJ2-7; D remains ambiguous. The CDR3 is 15 amino acids. The germline V and J ends were trimmed by 2 bases and 0 bases, with 11 bases remaining between them. Germline V gene lookup returns CDR1 MNHEY and CDR2 SVGAGI. The CDR3 DNA reads as TGTGCCAGCAGTTACCGAAGAGGTAGCTCCTACGAGCAGTACTTC. The encoded protein is CASSYRRGSSYEQYF.

V is TRBV15 and J is TRBJ2-7; 11 bases are shared with TRBD1. CDR1 and CDR2 from the germline V gene are LNHNV and YYDKDF (reference sequence). V was clipped by 3 bases and J by 2 bases; unmatched bases: 0. This CDR3 spans 14 amino acids. The CDR3 loop reads CATSRGQGAYEQYF. The CDR3 DNA follows: TGTGCCACCAGCAGGGGACAGGGGGCCTACGAGCAGTACTTC.

The gene calls are TRBV29-1 and TRBJ2-2; possibly TRBD1 for D (6 bases). The germline V gene encodes CDR1 SQVTM and CDR2 ANQGSEA. The CDR3 consists of 15 residues. Trimming shortened V by 7 bases and J by 4 bases, and 19 bases separated the two germline ends. CDR3 nucleotide sequence: TGCAGCGCAAGTGCAGGGGCTAGGGGCACCGGGGAGCTGTTTTTT. This encodes CSASAGARGTGELFF.

The CDR3 spells CASSLASAGITEAFF. The CDR3 DNA follows: TGTGCCAGCAGCTTAGCTTCGGCCGGGATTACTGAAGCTTTCTTT. The genes are TRBV7-2 and TRBJ1-1; D gene unclear. Trimming removed 0 bases at V and 5 bases at J, with 13 bases between. The CDR3 is made up of 15 amino acids. Germline loops: CDR1 SGHTA, CDR2 FQGNSA.

This rearrangement joins TRBV2 to TRBJ1-3; no clear D. The CDR3 extends over 14 amino acids. Germline V gene sequence: CDR1 SNHLY, CDR2 FYNNEI. Trimming took 4 bases from V and 0 from J, leaving 7 bases between them. CDR3 loop: CASSGGRSGNTIYF. CDR3 DNA sequence: TGTGCCAGCAGTGGCGGCCGCTCTGGAAACACCATATATTTT. Supplemented by reference TRBV2 and TRBJ1-3, the full variable domain reads EPEVTQTPSHQVTQMGQEVILRCVPISNHLYFYWYRQILGQKVEFLVSFYNNEISEKSEIFDDQFSVERPDGSNFTLKIRSTKLEDSAMYFCASSGGRSGNTIYFGEGSWLTVV.

V gene TRBV7-9 combines with J gene TRBJ2-7, with 7 nucleotides matching TRBD1. The CDR3 runs 14 residues. Unmatched junction bases numbered 10, after V lost 5 bases and J lost 6 bases. Looked up from germline, CDR1 is SEHNR and CDR2 is FQNEAQ (reference sequence). The CDR3 region is CASSPEGQISEQYF. CDR3 DNA: TGTGCCAGCAGCCCCGAGGGACAGATCTCCGAGCAGTACTTC.

The chain joins TRBV19 to TRBJ1-1, with D unresolved. The CDR3 totals 13 residues. The V end lost 4 bases, the J end lost 3 bases, and 9 bases lay between the germline ends. Germline CDR1 LNHDA, CDR2 SQIVND (reference sequence). DNA for the CDR3: TGTGCCAGTAGTAAAGCGGCCCACACTGAAGCTTTCTTT. This sequence encodes CASSKAAHTEAFF.

This sequence joins TRBV11-2 and TRBJ2-2; D call uncertain. Trimming took off 5 bases at V and 7 bases at J, with 5 bases between the two ends. This CDR3 has 11 amino acids. Germline V gene lookup returns CDR1 SGHAT and CDR2 FQNNGV. The CDR3 DNA reads TGTGCCAGCAGCCAATACGGGGAGCTGTTTTTT. Translating gives CASSQYGELFF.

This clone was counted a single time. The chain employs TRBV27 and TRBJ2-6, with 10 bases lining up with TRBD1. This CDR3 contains 16 residues. The V gene's germline CDR1 is MNHEY and CDR2 SMNVEV (reference sequence). Unmatched junction bases numbered 6, after V lost 6 bases and J lost 4 bases. CDR3: CASRTGQGFGANVLTF. DNA for the CDR3: TGTGCCAGCAGGACGGGACAGGGGTTCGGGGCCAACGTCCTGACTTTC.

V gene TRBV5-5 combines with J gene TRBJ2-5; TRBD2 might be the D (6 bases). CDR3 length equals 14 residues. Germline V gives CDR1 SGHKS, CDR2 YYEKEE (reference sequence). V was pared by 1 base and J by 3 bases, with 10 bases between. CDR3 in DNA: TGTGCCAGCAGCTTGAGTGGCGGGAAAGAGACCCAGTACTTC. Its translation: CASSLSGGKETQYF.